Below, 6 T cell receptor beta chains from the same sample are listed, as sequenced in a study of blood T cell repertoires in COVID-19. Data came from immunoSEQ multiplex PCR; TCRdb stores just in-frame clones and leaves some out. This sample has approximately 200,000 clones, with around nine tenths found just once. The source material was PBMCs or T cells enriched from blood (not recorded which). The source of these receptors is a man aged 30-40 years who had recovered from COVID-19.

The chain has TRBV19 and TRBJ2-7; 8 bases are shared with TRBD1. The CDR3 covers 13 residues. Germline V gene data show CDR1 as LNHDA and CDR2 as SQIVND (reference sequence). Trimming cost V 5 bases and J 9 bases; bases outside gene matches: 9. In nucleotides, the CDR3 is TGTGCCAGTAGTGCGGGACAGGTTGGTTGGCAGTACTTC. Protein product: CASSAGQVGWQYF.

This chain links TRBV30 with TRBJ1-3; no clear D gene. Trimming shortened V by 0 bases and J by 7 bases, and 10 bases separated the two germline ends. Germline CDR1 reads GTSNPN; CDR2 reads SVGIG (reference sequence). The CDR3 runs 13 residues. The CDR3 nucleotides are TGTGCCTGGAGTGTAACATCTAGGAACACCATATATTTT. Residues: CAWSVTSRNTIYF.

V gene TRBV29-1 combines with J gene TRBJ2-1, with D perhaps matching TRBD1 (5 bases). Trimming shortened V by 4 bases and J by 9 bases, and 13 bases separated the two germline ends. This CDR3 comprises 12 residues. The germline CDR1 and CDR2 sequences are SQVTM and ANQGSEA. CDR3 sequence reads: CSVVQGLTEQFF. The CDR3 nucleotides are TGCAGCGTTGTGCAGGGTCTCACTGAGCAGTTCTTC.

The rearrangement uses TRBV19 and TRBJ2-3; D not resolved. Trimming pared 1 base from V and 6 bases from J, leaving 14 bases between. Germline assignment: CDR1 LNHDA and CDR2 SQIVND (reference sequence). There are 15 residues in the CDR3. Here the CDR3 DNA reads TGTGCCAGTAGTATAGCGGTCGGCCCCGGGGATACGCAGTATTTT. It specifies CASSIAVGPGDTQYF.

The rearrangement joins TRBV11-2 to TRBJ1-1; possible D gene TRBD1, 5 bases. The CDR3 runs 13 residues. Germline assignment: CDR1 SGHAT and CDR2 FQNNGV. Trimming removed 2 bases from V and 1 base from J, with 5 bases in between. The CDR3 bases are TGTGCCAGCAGCTTACAGGGGAACACTGAAGCTTTCTTT. It codes for CASSLQGNTEAFF.

The chain employs TRBV30 and TRBJ1-4; D uncertain. Germline loops: CDR1 GTSNPN, CDR2 SVGIG (reference sequence). CDR3 length: 13 residues. Between the trimmed V and J ends, which lost 1 base and 2 bases, there was a span of 5 bases. The CDR3 sequence: CAWSGATNEKLFF. The CDR3 DNA sequence: TGTGCCTGGAGTGGGGCGACTAATGAAAAACTGTTTTTT.